This T cell receptor beta chain is from a study of radiotherapy plus CTLA-4 blockade in lung cancer. At the level of the study: Objective responses arose in approximately 17% of patients, and 31% experienced disease control.

The study treated chemo-refractory metastatic non-small-cell lung cancer patients with focal radiation plus ipilimumab CTLA-4 blockade. Germline CDR1 is SGHTA and CDR2 is FQGTGA. V was cut by 1 base and J by 6 bases, with 12 bases left in between. The CDR3 has 14 amino acids. This clone was observed once. Method: immunoSEQ multiplex PCR; TCRdb's copy keeps in-frame clones and lacks some. Seen here are about 78,000 clones, around nine tenths observed once, and the top ten hold 0.85% to 0.95%. This TCR came from a human donor with non-small cell lung cancer who had stable disease on radiotherapy plus ipilimumab. V usage is TRBV7-3 and J usage is TRBJ1-1; the D gene is possibly TRBD1 (6 bases). Sequenced here: peripheral blood, sampled from a patient treated with radiotherapy plus ipilimumab. The CDR3 is CASSLKGGLAEAFF. In DNA, the CDR3 is TGTGCCAGCAGCTTAAAGGGGGGCTTGGCTGAAGCTTTCTTT.